This T cell receptor (beta chain) was observed in a study of T cells after posttransplantation cyclophosphamide. Study results and limitations: Donor-recipient repertoire similarity was low at 1-2 months, rising over year one. Skin or GI-infiltrating T cells shared few TRB sequences with blood. Recipient CMV seropositivity and CMV reactivation strongly tracked TRB clonality.

This clone has a single count. The target antigen is unknown. Libraries were prepared by immunoSEQ multiplex PCR; TCRdb keeps only in-frame clonotypes and omits some of them. The repertoire holds roughly 20,000 clones, with more than 80% as singletons. There are 15 residues in the CDR3. Per the germline V gene, CDR1 is SEHNR and CDR2 is FQNEAQ (reference sequence). V dropped 5 bases and J dropped 8; count of bases not matched to a gene: 12. Sampled 1 year posttransplant, controls received myeloablative marrow transplants, methotrexate and a calcineurin inhibitor. Here the sequenced sample was PBMCs, taken after an allogeneic stem cell transplant with a calcineurin inhibitor and methotrexate. The receptor comes from a female patient aged 45-65 years who received an allogeneic stem cell transplant from an unrelated donor, was CMV-positive, and had chronic GVHD only. Certain T cells may be donor cells from the graft. The V and J genes are TRBV7-9 and TRBJ1-5; 7 bases fit TRBD1. CDR3 sequence reads: CASSPRDSDPKPQHF. Here the CDR3 DNA reads TGTGCCAGCAGCCCCCGGGACAGCGACCCCAAGCCCCAGCATTTT.